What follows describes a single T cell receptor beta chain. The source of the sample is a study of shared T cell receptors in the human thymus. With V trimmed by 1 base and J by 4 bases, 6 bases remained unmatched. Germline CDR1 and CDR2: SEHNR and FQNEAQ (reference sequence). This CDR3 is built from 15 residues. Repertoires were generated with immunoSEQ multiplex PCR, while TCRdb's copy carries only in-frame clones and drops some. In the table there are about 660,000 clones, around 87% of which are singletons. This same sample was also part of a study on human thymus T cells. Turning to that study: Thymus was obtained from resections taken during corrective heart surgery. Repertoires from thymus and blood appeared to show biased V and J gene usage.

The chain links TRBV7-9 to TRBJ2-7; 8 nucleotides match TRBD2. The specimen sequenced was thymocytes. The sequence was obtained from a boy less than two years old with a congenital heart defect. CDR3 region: CASSLVYSGVYEQYF. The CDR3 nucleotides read TGTGCCAGCAGCTTAGTCTATAGCGGGGTTTACGAGCAGTACTTC.